This TCR beta chain emerged from a study of cytomegalovirus exposure and HLA in healthy donors. Germline-derived CDR1 and CDR2 are MNHNS and SASEGT. Trimming left V 7 bases short and J 7 bases short, with 20 bases between. This CDR3 has 15 amino acids. PCR employed 60 Vbeta and 13 Jbeta primers. Profiled with immunoSEQ multiplex PCR; TCRdb holds only in-frame clones, not every one. The sample has some 60,000 clones. The sample consisted of PBMCs. This clonotype was sampled from a male donor in good health and CMV-seronegative. This sequence joins TRBV6-1 and TRBJ1-5; D is possibly TRBD1 (6 bases). CDR3: CASTEEMAGAQPQHF. As DNA, the CDR3 is TGTGCCAGCACCGAAGAAATGGCAGGGGCACAGCCCCAGCATTTT.